Listed below are T cell receptor beta chains from one sample, sequenced in a study of CD8 T cells in ankylosing spondylitis. MiXCR, run by TCRdb on the 5' RACE reads, gives a single entry per CDR3 protein. The table has some 270,000 distinct CDR3 sequences, 18% seen once. The sample was blood, either unsorted or a sorted T cell fraction (not recorded which). These receptors were obtained from a male donor with ankylosing spondylitis or in good health (not recorded which). Each CDR3 is given with its conserved first and last residue. D genes are given only for firm matches. Where a row states a size, it is once, few, many or the class of an expanded clone; other rows omit it.

V gene: TRBV7-2
J gene: TRBJ1-4
clone size: -
D gene: -
CDR3 protein: CASSPWAAGYEKLFF
CDR3 DNA: TGTGCCAGCAGCCCGTGGGCCGCGGGGTATGAAAAACTGTTTTTT

V gene: TRBV4-1
J gene: TRBJ2-7
clone size: -
D gene: TRBD1
CDR3 protein: CASRPTSGTGNYEQYF
CDR3 DNA: TGCGCCAGCAGACCCACGTCCGGGACAGGGAACTACGAGCAGTACTTC

V gene: TRBV7-9
J gene: TRBJ2-1
clone size: -
D gene: TRBD2
CDR3 protein: CASSPGTSGSYNEQFF
CDR3 DNA: TGTGCCAGCAGCCCCGGGACTAGCGGGAGTTACAATGAGCAGTTCTTC

V gene: TRBV20-1
J gene: TRBJ2-7
clone size: -
D gene: -
CDR3 protein: CSARDHNAGGGVHEQYF
CDR3 DNA: TGCAGTGCTAGAGACCACAATGCAGGAGGAGGTGTCCACGAGCAGTACTTC

V gene: TRBV12-3/TRBV12-4
J gene: TRBJ2-1
clone size: -
D gene: -
CDR3 protein: CASSLGPTNEQFF
CDR3 DNA: TGTGCCAGCAGTTTGGGACCGACTAATGAGCAGTTCTTC

V gene: TRBV27
J gene: TRBJ2-7
clone size: -
D gene: TRBD2
CDR3 protein: CASALAPNEQYF
CDR3 DNA: TGTGCCAGCGCACTAGCGCCCAACGAGCAGTACTTC

V gene: TRBV6-5
J gene: TRBJ1-1
clone size: many
D gene: -
CDR3 protein: CASGSNTEAFF
CDR3 DNA: TGTGCCTCCGGGTCGAACACTGAAGCTTTCTTT

V gene: TRBV27
J gene: TRBJ2-7
clone size: many
D gene: TRBD1
CDR3 protein: CASSPGTVYEQYF
CDR3 DNA: TGTGCCAGCAGTCCCGGGACAGTCTACGAGCAGTACTTC

V gene: TRBV29-1
J gene: TRBJ2-1
clone size: many
D gene: TRBD2
CDR3 protein: CSVETPGTSGYNEQFF
CDR3 DNA: TGCAGCGTGGAGACTCCAGGGACTAGCGGATACAATGAGCAGTTCTTC

V gene: TRBV7-8
J gene: TRBJ2-1
clone size: -
D gene: TRBD1
CDR3 protein: CASSPGGQGANEQFF
CDR3 DNA: TGTGCCAGCAGCCCAGGAGGGCAGGGGGCCAATGAGCAGTTCTTC

V gene: TRBV12-3/TRBV12-4
J gene: TRBJ2-5
clone size: many
D gene: -
CDR3 protein: CASSLVGGGTLQETQYF
CDR3 DNA: TGTGCCAGCAGTTTAGTAGGAGGGGGGACCCTCCAAGAGACCCAGTACTTC

V gene: TRBV9
J gene: TRBJ2-7
clone size: few
D gene: TRBD2
CDR3 protein: CASSVGASGSTEQYF
CDR3 DNA: TGTGCCAGCAGCGTAGGGGCTAGCGGGAGTACCGAGCAGTACTTC

V gene: TRBV12-3/TRBV12-4
J gene: TRBJ2-7
clone size: many
D gene: -
CDR3 protein: CASSLTASSYEQYF
CDR3 DNA: TGTGCCAGCAGTTTAACCGCTAGCTCCTACGAGCAGTACTTC

V gene: TRBV7-8
J gene: TRBJ2-5
clone size: few
D gene: TRBD2
CDR3 protein: CASSLRLAGRQETQYF
CDR3 DNA: TGTGCCAGCAGCCTCAGACTAGCGGGCCGACAAGAGACCCAGTACTTC

V gene: TRBV27
J gene: TRBJ2-2
clone size: -
D gene: -
CDR3 protein: CASRSGQGNTGELFF
CDR3 DNA: TGTGCCAGCAGATCTGGGCAGGGAAACACCGGGGAGCTGTTTTTT

V gene: TRBV7-6
J gene: TRBJ2-3
clone size: -
D gene: TRBD2
CDR3 protein: CASSLSVAGGPSDTQYF
CDR3 DNA: TGTGCCAGCAGCTTATCAGTAGCGGGAGGGCCCTCAGATACGCAGTATTTT

V gene: TRBV20-1
J gene: TRBJ2-4
clone size: many
D gene: -
CDR3 protein: CSAPRTELAKNIQYF
CDR3 DNA: TGCAGTGCTCCTCGGACAGAACTAGCCAAAAACATTCAGTACTTC

V gene: TRBV20-1
J gene: TRBJ2-1
clone size: few
D gene: TRBD2
CDR3 protein: CSLRDTLAGRHNEQFF
CDR3 DNA: TGCAGTCTTCGGGACACACTAGCGGGACGCCACAATGAGCAGTTCTTC

V gene: TRBV29-1
J gene: TRBJ1-1
clone size: many
D gene: -
CDR3 protein: CSVEGVNTEAFF
CDR3 DNA: TGCAGCGTTGAGGGGGTTAACACTGAAGCTTTCTTT

V gene: TRBV4-1
J gene: TRBJ2-1
clone size: -
D gene: TRBD2
CDR3 protein: CASSPPAGIYNEQFF
CDR3 DNA: TGCGCCAGCAGCCCACCAGCGGGAATCTACAATGAGCAGTTCTTC

V gene: TRBV12-3/TRBV12-4
J gene: TRBJ2-1
clone size: few
D gene: TRBD2
CDR3 protein: CASSLLLAGGPLGSYNEQFF
CDR3 DNA: TGTGCCAGCAGTTTACTCCTAGCGGGAGGGCCCCTCGGGTCCTACAATGAGCAGTTCTTC

V gene: TRBV10-1
J gene: TRBJ2-7
clone size: once
D gene: TRBD2
CDR3 protein: CASSEAAGGYEQYF
CDR3 DNA: TGCGCCAGCAGTGAAGCAGCGGGAGGCTACGAGCAGTACTTC

V gene: TRBV15
J gene: TRBJ2-1
clone size: few
D gene: TRBD2
CDR3 protein: CATSREGGLAGVLEQFF
CDR3 DNA: TGTGCCACCAGCAGGGAGGGGGGACTAGCGGGAGTACTGGAGCAGTTCTTC

V gene: TRBV28
J gene: TRBJ2-1
clone size: -
D gene: -
CDR3 protein: CASSLIDTSSYNEQFF
CDR3 DNA: TGTGCCAGCAGTTTAATCGACACCAGCTCCTACAATGAGCAGTTCTTC

V gene: TRBV15
J gene: TRBJ2-7
clone size: few
D gene: TRBD2
CDR3 protein: CATSRERTSGYEQYF
CDR3 DNA: TGTGCCACCAGCAGAGAGAGGACTAGCGGGTACGAGCAGTACTTC

V gene: TRBV13
J gene: TRBJ2-3
clone size: many
D gene: -
CDR3 protein: CASSSRDNGDTQYF
CDR3 DNA: TGTGCCAGCAGCTCCCGGGACAATGGAGATACGCAGTATTTT

V gene: TRBV9
J gene: TRBJ2-3
clone size: many
D gene: TRBD2
CDR3 protein: CASSLSSGSHPSTDTQYF
CDR3 DNA: TGTGCCAGCAGCCTTTCTAGCGGGAGCCACCCTAGCACAGATACGCAGTATTTT

V gene: TRBV29-1
J gene: TRBJ2-7
clone size: -
D gene: TRBD1
CDR3 protein: CSVEGTGGIDYEQYF
CDR3 DNA: TGCAGCGTTGAAGGGACAGGGGGCATCGACTACGAGCAGTACTTC

V gene: TRBV27
J gene: TRBJ2-7
clone size: many
D gene: TRBD1
CDR3 protein: CASSYVTGGGGEQYF
CDR3 DNA: TGTGCCAGCAGTTATGTGACAGGGGGCGGAGGCGAGCAGTACTTC